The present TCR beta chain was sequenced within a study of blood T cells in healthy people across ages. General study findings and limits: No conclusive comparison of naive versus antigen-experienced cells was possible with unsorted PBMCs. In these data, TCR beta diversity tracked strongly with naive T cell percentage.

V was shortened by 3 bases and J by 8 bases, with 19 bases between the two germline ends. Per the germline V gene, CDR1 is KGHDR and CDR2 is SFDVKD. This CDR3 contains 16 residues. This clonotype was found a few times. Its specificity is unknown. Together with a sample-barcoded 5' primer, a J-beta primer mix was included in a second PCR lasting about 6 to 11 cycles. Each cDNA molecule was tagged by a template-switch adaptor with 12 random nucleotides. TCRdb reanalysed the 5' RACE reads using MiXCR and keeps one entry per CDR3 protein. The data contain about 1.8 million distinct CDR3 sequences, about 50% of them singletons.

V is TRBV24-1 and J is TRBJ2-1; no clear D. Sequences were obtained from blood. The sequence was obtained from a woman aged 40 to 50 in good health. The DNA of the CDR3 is TGTGCCACCAGTGATCCCTCGGACGGAAATATCCATGAGCAGTTCTTC. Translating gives CATSDPSDGNIHEQFF.